The 26 T cell receptor beta chains below all came from one sample that was sequenced in a study of blood T cell repertoires in COVID-19. The data were produced by immunoSEQ multiplex PCR, yet TCRdb's version contains in-frame clones alone and is incomplete. The table shows around 140,000 clones, with roughly four fifths occurring only once. Input material: peripheral blood. The receptors come from a human donor with acute or convalescent COVID-19. The donor label of this sample is uncertain.

The gene calls are TRBV19 and TRBJ2-2, with D tentatively TRBD1 (6 bases). This CDR3 is 14 amino acids long. V shed 2 bases and J shed 4 bases, with 8 bases lying between them. Looked up from germline, CDR1 is LNHDA and CDR2 is SQIVND (reference sequence). The CDR3 spells CASSIQGFTGELFF. The CDR3 DNA sequence: TGTGCCAGTAGTATACAGGGGTTCACCGGGGAGCTGTTTTTT.

The genes are TRBV4-2 and TRBJ2-3, with 7 bases lining up with TRBD2. The CDR3 is 15 amino acids. Germline V lookup: CDR1 LGHNA, CDR2 YNFKEQ. Losses at the gene ends were 8 bases for V and 2 bases for J; bases not matched to a gene: 10. CDR3 amino acids: CASQMTLAVTDTQYF. The CDR3 bases are TGTGCCAGCCAGATGACCCTAGCGGTCACAGATACGCAGTATTTT.

V and J are TRBV2 and TRBJ1-6; D is unresolved. V lost 5 bases and J 7 bases, leaving 21 bases between the germline ends. This CDR3 is built from 17 residues. Per the germline V gene, CDR1 is SNHLY and CDR2 is FYNNEI. The CDR3 bases are TGTGCCAGCAGTTTTAGCGGCAAAGGAGGCTTAAATTCACCCCTCCACTTT. Protein: CASSFSGKGGLNSPLHF.

The chain employs TRBV5-8 and TRBJ2-5; 12 nucleotides align to TRBD1. The germline gives CDR1 SGHTS, CDR2 YDEGEE. Trimming at V came to 4 bases and at J to 4 bases, leaving 5 bases not matched to a gene. The CDR3 is 15 residues long. The CDR3 protein is CASSRGDRGRETQYF. As DNA, the CDR3 is TGTGCCAGCAGCCGAGGGGACAGGGGGCGAGAGACCCAGTACTTC.

The J gene is TRBJ2-5, the V gene TRBV7-2; TRBD2 matches 13 bases. This CDR3 has 16 amino acids. The junction had 5 bases not matched to a gene; V was cut back by 5 bases and J by 2 bases. Germline CDR1 is SGHTA and CDR2 is FQGNSA. The CDR3 DNA sequence: TGTGCCAGCAGCGTCGGACTAGCGGGGGCTCAAGAGACCCAGTACTTC. It specifies CASSVGLAGAQETQYF.

The count of this clone is one. At the DNA level, this CDR3 is encoded by other sequences in the same sample as well. This chain connects TRBV9 to TRBJ1-1; D gene ambiguous. Per the germline V gene, CDR1 is SGDLS and CDR2 is YYNGEE. The germline V and J ends were trimmed by 2 bases and 0 bases, with 5 bases remaining between them. This CDR3 has 13 amino acids. The CDR3 region is CASSVAVNTEAFF. CDR3 sequence (DNA): TGTGCCAGCAGCGTGGCAGTGAACACTGAAGCTTTCTTT.

V is TRBV30 and J is TRBJ1-1; D perhaps matches TRBD1 (5 bases). The CDR3 length is 14 residues. In germline, CDR1 is GTSNPN, CDR2 SVGIG (reference sequence). The V end was cut by 5 bases, the J end by 3 bases, with 16 bases between. The CDR3 coding sequence is TGTGCCTGGGGACGGGTAAAAGGGGACACTGAAGCTTTCTTT. The encoded protein is CAWGRVKGDTEAFF.

V gene TRBV3-1 (or the pseudogene TRBV3-2) combines with J gene TRBJ1-1; the D gene is possibly TRBD1 (6 bases). The V end was cut by 7 bases, the J end by 3 bases, with 12 bases between. Germline assignment: CDR1 LGHDT and CDR2 YNNKEL (reference sequence). The CDR3 runs 13 residues. The CDR3 sequence: CASTRGRDTEAFF. DNA of the CDR3: TGTGCCAGCACGAGGGGGAGAGACACTGAAGCTTTCTTT.

V gene TRBV6-4 combines with J gene TRBJ2-5; the match to TRBD2 covers 8 bases. The ends lost 1 base at V and 9 bases at J; junction bases unmatched: 4. The CDR3 extends over 13 amino acids. Per the germline V gene, CDR1 is MRHNA and CDR2 is SNTAGT. The DNA of the CDR3 is TGTGCCAGCAGTGACTTCGGCGGGGGGCCCCAGTACTTC. Residues: CASSDFGGGPQYF.

The J gene is TRBJ2-3, the V gene TRBV7-3, with TRBD2 identical over 9 bases. V trimming: 6 bases; J trimming: 0 bases; junction bases outside the gene matches: 7. This CDR3 contains 16 residues. CDR1 SGHTA and CDR2 FQGTGA come from the germline V gene. This chain's CDR3 is CASSLAGASSTDTQYF. The CDR3 nucleotides are TGTGCCAGCAGTTTAGCGGGGGCCTCTAGCACAGATACGCAGTATTTT.

The chain is built from TRBV19 and TRBJ1-1; 8 bases line up with TRBD1. The V gene's germline CDR1 is LNHDA and CDR2 SQIVND (reference sequence). With V trimmed by 4 bases and J by 11 bases, 6 bases remained unmatched. The CDR3 contains 12 residues. CDR3 amino acids: CASSTPTGEAFF. CDR3 nucleotides: TGTGCCAGTAGTACCCCGACAGGGGAGGCTTTCTTT.

The V call is TRBV7-9, the J call TRBJ1-2; 8 bases are a match to TRBD1. This CDR3 contains 16 residues. J gave up 3 bases and V 1 base, and 7 bases lay outside the gene matches. Germline assignment: CDR1 SEHNR and CDR2 FQNEAQ (reference sequence). The CDR3 sequence is CASSLGTGLSDYGYTF. CDR3 bases: TGTGCCAGCAGCTTAGGGACAGGGTTGAGTGACTATGGCTACACCTTC.

This rearrangement joins TRBV2 to TRBJ1-5; 10 bases agree with TRBD1. This CDR3 has 14 amino acids. Germline-derived CDR1 and CDR2 are SNHLY and FYNNEI. Losses at the gene ends were 4 bases for V and 5 bases for J; bases not matched to a gene: 2. Here the CDR3 DNA reads TGTGCCAGCAGTGGACAGGGGGCTCATCAGCCCCAGCATTTT. This translates into CASSGQGAHQPQHF. Using reference TRBV2 and TRBJ1-5 for the parts outside the CDR3, the full variable domain is EPEVTQTPSHQVTQMGQEVILRCVPISNHLYFYWYRQILGQKVEFLVSFYNNEISEKSEIFDDQFSVERPDGSNFTLKIRSTKLEDSAMYFCASSGQGAHQPQHFGDGTRLSIL.

This sequence joins TRBV5-1 and TRBJ2-7, with 10 bases that match TRBD1. The germline gives CDR1 SGHRS, CDR2 YFSETQ. CDR3 length: 13 amino acids. CDR3 protein: CAGKDRGENEQYF. In DNA, the CDR3 is TGCGCTGGAAAGGACAGGGGGGAAAACGAGCAGTACTTC.

The chain has TRBV5-1 and TRBJ1-2, with a tentative D call TRBD1 (5 bases). V lost 3 bases, J lost 6 bases, and 18 bases lay in between. This CDR3 contains 15 residues. Per the germline V gene, CDR1 is SGHRS and CDR2 is YFSETQ. CDR3: CASSSPLMAGNGYTF. The DNA of the CDR3 is TGCGCCAGCAGCTCCCCCCTCATGGCAGGGAATGGCTACACCTTC.

This chain links TRBV6-5 with TRBJ2-7; TRBD2 aligns across 7 bases. The CDR3 has 12 residues. Germline lookup yields CDR1 MNHEY and CDR2 SVGAGI. V lost 5 bases, J lost 3 bases, and 1 base stayed unmatched. CDR3 sequence: CASSPSGYEQYF. The CDR3 DNA follows: TGTGCCAGCAGTCCTAGCGGCTACGAGCAGTACTTC.

The rearrangement joins TRBV5-8 to TRBJ1-2; D gene ambiguous. The length of the CDR3 is 12 residues. Germline values: CDR1 SGHTS, CDR2 YDEGEE. Trimming removed 7 bases at V and 8 bases at J, with 15 bases between. In DNA, the CDR3 is TGTGCCAGCTCACCCTTGAGGTTCGGCTACACCTTC. Translation gives CASSPLRFGYTF.

The chain links TRBV10-1 to TRBJ2-7, with TRBD1 matching over 10 bases. Germline V gene sequence: CDR1 WNHNN, CDR2 SYGVQD (reference sequence). The CDR3 runs 14 residues. V lost 11 bases, J lost 1 base, and 8 bases stayed unmatched. CDR3: CAARTGGGSYEQYF. The CDR3 DNA reads TGCGCCGCGAGGACAGGGGGAGGTTCCTACGAGCAGTACTTC.

The J gene is TRBJ1-2, the V gene TRBV12-3 or TRBV12-4; D is ambiguous. Trimming shortened V by 8 bases and J by 4 bases, and 11 bases separated the two germline ends. The CDR3 is made up of 12 amino acids. This CDR3 is CASGGGPYGYTF. The CDR3 nucleotides read TGTGCCAGCGGTGGAGGGCCCTATGGCTACACCTTC.

The rearrangement joins TRBV19 to TRBJ2-1, with 11 bases lining up with TRBD2. The CDR3 sequence is 18 residues long. CDR1 and CDR2 (germline): LNHDA, SQIVND (reference sequence). J gave up 0 bases and V 0 bases, and 4 bases lay outside the gene matches. Written as DNA, the CDR3 is TGTGCCAGTAGTATAGAGGCTAGCGGGGGGTACTCCTACAATGAGCAGTTCTTC. It specifies CASSIEASGGYSYNEQFF.

V is TRBV4-2 and J is TRBJ1-4; 9 bases align to TRBD1. The junction had 6 bases not matched to a gene; V was cut back by 2 bases and J by 8 bases. The CDR3 loop spans 15 amino acids. Germline V CDR1 and CDR2: LGHNA, YNFKEQ. CDR3 in DNA: TGTGCCAGCAGCCAACCAACAGGGGGCCCGGAAAAACTGTTTTTT. Translating gives CASSQPTGGPEKLFF.

This chain connects TRBV3-1 (or the pseudogene TRBV3-2) to TRBJ1-3; D unresolved. Trimming removed 6 bases at V and 0 bases at J, with 15 bases between. Germline V lookup: CDR1 LGHDT, CDR2 YNNKEL (reference sequence). This CDR3 comprises 16 residues. The CDR3 region is CASSPNGLLSGNTIYF. The DNA of the CDR3 is TGTGCCAGCAGTCCCAATGGGCTTCTCTCTGGAAACACCATATATTTT.

This chain joins TRBV2 and TRBJ2-7; the D gene is possibly TRBD1 (6 bases). Per germline, CDR1 SNHLY and CDR2 FYNNEI. V lost 7 bases and J 6 bases, leaving 16 bases between the germline ends. CDR3 size: 13 residues. CDR3 bases: TGTGCCAGCACGGCAGGGGAGAGAGGCGAGCAGTACTTC. This codes for CASTAGERGEQYF.

The V gene is TRBV5-1, the J gene TRBJ2-7; no clear D. The CDR3 consists of 13 residues. The V gene's germline CDR1 is SGHRS and CDR2 YFSETQ. Trimming took 4 bases from V and 3 from J, leaving 11 bases between them. The CDR3 DNA reads TGCGCCAGCAGCGCTGTAACGAGCTACGAGCAGTACTTC. This encodes CASSAVTSYEQYF.

This chain links TRBV5-5 with TRBJ2-7, with 10 bases matching TRBD2. From germline, CDR1 is SGHKS and CDR2 YYEKEE (reference sequence). The CDR3 is made up of 15 amino acids. Trimming at V came to 3 bases and at J to 3 bases, leaving 6 bases not matched to a gene. Here the CDR3 DNA reads TGTGCCAGCAGCTGGGTAGCGGGGGGTCACTACGAGCAGTACTTC. Translation: CASSWVAGGHYEQYF.

The V call is TRBV2, the J call TRBJ1-6; no definite D call. The germline V gene has CDR1 SNHLY and CDR2 FYNNEI. V lost 6 bases and J 12 bases, leaving 9 bases between the germline ends. The CDR3 extends over 11 amino acids. In DNA form, the CDR3 reads TGTGCCAGCAGGGAGATGGGACCCCTCCACTTT. It is translated as CASREMGPLHF. Full variable domain (missing parts from reference TRBV2 and TRBJ1-6): EPEVTQTPSHQVTQMGQEVILRCVPISNHLYFYWYRQILGQKVEFLVSFYNNEISEKSEIFDDQFSVERPDGSNFTLKIRSTKLEDSAMYFCASREMGPLHFGNGTRLTVT.